The clone carrying this T cell receptor (beta chain) has only a few counts. The antigen is undetermined. The V gene lost 1 base and the J gene lost 4 bases, with 15 bases spanning the gap. CDR1 and CDR2 (germline): LNHNV, YYDKDF (reference sequence). This CDR3 has 16 amino acids. This entry belongs to a study of OX40 agonist ivuxolimab in advanced cancers. Study details: Each patient was given ivuxolimab into a vein every 2 weeks, at 0.01 to 10 mg/kg. The dose-escalation cohort was over 65% male, with a mean age of approximately 62 years, ranging roughly 20 to 90. Three patients, one with hepatocellular carcinoma and two with cutaneous melanoma, achieved partial responses.

Findings and limits, study-wide: At 0.1-3.0 mg/kg, partial responders had clonal expansion among the lowest observed.

Method: immunoSEQ multiplex PCR; TCRdb's copy keeps in-frame clones and lacks some. The data hold approximately 31,000 clones, with more than 70% observed a single time. The clonotype was recovered from an adult with an advanced solid tumor such as melanoma, head and neck, liver or kidney cancer. The starting material was CD4+ or CD8+ T cells sorted from blood, obtained in a trial of the OX40 agonist ivuxolimab. J is TRBJ2-3 and V is TRBV15, with a possible D match to TRBD1 (5 bases). CDR3 in amino acids: CATSRGGDRDADTQYF. The CDR3 nucleotides are TGTGCCACCAGCAGAGGTGGAGACAGAGACGCAGATACGCAGTATTTT.